This T cell receptor beta chain is drawn from a study of shared clonotypes between healthy human individuals. Study observations and caveats: Read depth was anticipated to influence clonotype sharing among donors.

Worth noting for this clone: What it binds is not known. This same CDR3 is encoded by further DNA sequences in the sample.

This table comes from immunoSEQ multiplex PCR, and its TCRdb copy is limited to in-frame clones, with some not included. The table lists roughly 2.2 million clones, roughly 92% of them singletons. The V gene's germline CDR1 is LGHNT and CDR2 FRNRAP. V was trimmed by 6 bases and J by 5 bases, leaving 13 bases between them. This CDR3 is built from 13 residues. This receptor was obtained from a man between 18 and 35 years old in good health. Some clones in this sample may be carry-over from other donors' samples. Source material: naive CD4+ T cells from PBMCs. Described subset: CD45RA+ positively selected. The chain carries TRBV12-5 and TRBJ2-5, with D perhaps given as TRBD1 or TRBD2 (5 bases each). CDR3 residues: CASGLWGGETQYF. The CDR3 DNA reads as TGTGCTAGTGGCCTGTGGGGCGGGGAGACCCAGTACTTC.